This T cell receptor beta chain was identified during a study of blood T cell repertoires in COVID-19. At the level of the study: The United States, Italy and Spain provided the acute and convalescent COVID-19 samples. Sources were T cells, B-cell-depleted T cells, or PBMCs; the material itself was cDNA or gDNA.

Data came from immunoSEQ multiplex PCR; TCRdb stores just in-frame clones and leaves some out. This sample carries tens of thousands of clones, roughly 86% of them seen once, and the ten largest clones take about 8.5%. On this clone itself: Other DNA sequences within the sample encode an identical CDR3.

CDR3 length: 15 residues. Germline assignment: CDR1 SEHNR and CDR2 FQNEAQ (reference sequence). V was pared by 5 bases and J by 0 bases, with 3 bases of the junction left unmatched. J is TRBJ2-1 and V is TRBV7-9, with TRBD2 matching over 8 bases. Sequences were obtained from peripheral blood. This TCR derives from a man aged 60 to 75 with active COVID-19. The CDR3 is CASSRGRSSYNEQFF. CDR3 DNA: TGTGCCAGCAGCCGCGGGAGGAGCTCCTACAATGAGCAGTTCTTC.